This T cell receptor (beta chain) emerged from a study of T cells after somatic rescue of genetic block. The CDR3 covers 15 residues. Per germline, CDR1 SEHNR and CDR2 FQNEAQ (reference sequence). Trimming left V 1 base short and J 2 bases short, with 11 bases between. This clone was counted once. Using immunoSEQ multiplex PCR, the repertoire was profiled, and TCRdb retains in-frame clones only, with some absent. The table shows 110,000 or so clones, with about 89% occurring only once. The V and J genes are TRBV7-9 and TRBJ1-2, with D unclear. The receptor's source is a woman aged 18-30 years. Sequencing was performed on peripheral blood mononuclear cells (PBMCs). CDR3 sequence reads: CASSLVGTTNYGYTF. The CDR3 coding sequence is TGTGCCAGCAGCTTAGTCGGTACCACAAACTATGGCTACACCTTC.